This is a list of T cell receptor beta chains from one sample in a study of OX40 agonist ivuxolimab in advanced cancers. The repertoire was sequenced with immunoSEQ multiplex PCR; TCRdb's copy has only in-frame clones and lacks some. This sample has 75,000 to 95,000 clones, with 80% to 95% found just once. Material: CD4+ or CD8+ T cells sorted from blood, obtained in a trial of the OX40 agonist ivuxolimab. These receptors all come from an adult with an advanced solid tumor such as melanoma, head and neck, liver or kidney cancer. The CDR3 runs from the conserved cysteine through the conserved F or W. Each record gives: CDR3 protein, CDR3 DNA, clone size, V gene, J gene, CDR3 length, D gene. A D gene is named only where the DNA matches it firmly. Only part of the rows carry a size: once, few, many, or a class if the clone is expanded.

CDR3: CASSLGTSGGPRPYEQYF
DNA: TGTGCCAGCAGTTTAGGGACTAGCGGGGGGCCCAGACCCTACGAGCAGTACTTC
size: -
V: TRBV27
J: TRBJ2-7
length: 18
D: TRBD2

CDR3: CASSIPSGDRGNSPLHF
DNA: TGTGCCAGTAGTATCCCCTCCGGAGACAGGGGAAATTCACCCCTCCACTTT
size: few
V: TRBV19
J: TRBJ1-6
length: 17
D: TRBD1

CDR3: CASSFGLGTDNEQFF
DNA: TGTGCCAGCTCATTTGGACTAGGGACCGACAATGAGCAGTTCTTC
size: once
V: TRBV18
J: TRBJ2-1
length: 15
D: TRBD2

CDR3: CASSLAGTGGYGYTF
DNA: TGTGCCAGCAGCTTAGCAGGGACAGGGGGCTATGGCTACACCTTC
size: -
V: TRBV7-6
J: TRBJ1-2
length: 15
D: TRBD1

CDR3: CASSLGPTGGDYGYTF
DNA: TGTGCCAGCAGCTTGGGACCTACGGGCGGGGACTATGGCTACACCTTC
size: -
V: TRBV5-4
J: TRBJ1-2
length: 16
D: -

CDR3: CASSSYEAFF
DNA: TGTGCCAGCAGCTCCTATGAAGCTTTCTTT
size: -
V: TRBV11-2
J: TRBJ1-1
length: 10
D: -

CDR3: CASSVSKDRANTGELFF
DNA: TGTGCCAGCAGCGTCTCCAAGGACAGAGCGAACACCGGGGAGCTGTTTTTT
size: -
V: TRBV9
J: TRBJ2-2
length: 17
D: -

CDR3: CASSHRGGEGTEAFF
DNA: TGTGCCAGCAGCCATCGTGGGGGGGAAGGCACTGAAGCTTTCTTT
size: -
V: TRBV11-3
J: TRBJ1-1
length: 15
D: -

CDR3: CASSDIPGNEQFF
DNA: TGTGCCAGCAGCGATATTCCAGGGAATGAGCAGTTCTTC
size: -
V: TRBV27
J: TRBJ2-1
length: 13
D: -

CDR3: CASSEWGVDSGNTIYF
DNA: TGTGCCAGCAGTGAGTGGGGGGTAGACTCTGGAAACACCATATATTTT
size: -
V: TRBV6-1
J: TRBJ1-3
length: 16
D: -

CDR3: CASSYAPGLAGGEQYF
DNA: TGTGCCAGCAGCTACGCCCCGGGACTAGCGGGGGGAGAGCAGTATTTT
size: -
V: TRBV5-4
J: TRBJ2-3
length: 16
D: TRBD2

CDR3: CASSPGTGGKNIQYF
DNA: TGTGCCAGCAGTCCGGGGACAGGGGGCAAAAACATTCAGTACTTC
size: -
V: TRBV27
J: TRBJ2-4
length: 15
D: TRBD1

CDR3: CASGLHPNTEAFF
DNA: TGTGCCAGCGGACTTCATCCGAACACTGAAGCTTTCTTT
size: -
V: TRBV9
J: TRBJ1-1
length: 13
D: -

CDR3: CASSTRDSTYEQYF
DNA: TGTGCCAGTAGTACTCGGGACAGTACCTACGAGCAGTACTTC
size: -
V: TRBV19
J: TRBJ2-7
length: 14
D: TRBD1

CDR3: CASSLRVNTGELFF
DNA: TGTGCCAGCAGCTTAAGGGTGAACACCGGGGAGCTGTTTTTT
size: -
V: TRBV7-8
J: TRBJ2-2
length: 14
D: -

CDR3: CASSSDPGAVYEQYF
DNA: TGTGCCAGCAGCTCGGACCCCGGGGCTGTCTACGAGCAGTACTTC
size: -
V: TRBV7-8
J: TRBJ2-7
length: 15
D: -

CDR3: CASSFRGPNEQFF
DNA: TGTGCCAGCAGCTTTCGGGGACCCAATGAGCAGTTCTTC
size: -
V: TRBV5-4
J: TRBJ2-1
length: 13
D: -

CDR3: CASSLIQGNIEYQPQHF
DNA: TGTGCCAGCAGCTTAATCCAGGGGAACATTGAGTATCAGCCCCAGCATTTT
size: once
V: TRBV7-6
J: TRBJ1-5
length: 17
D: -

CDR3: CASSIGAGATDTQYF
DNA: TGTGCCAGTAGTATTGGGGCAGGGGCCACAGATACGCAGTATTTT
size: -
V: TRBV19
J: TRBJ2-3
length: 15
D: -

CDR3: CASSGVAVLGDSPLHF
DNA: TGTGCCAGCAGTGGGGTGGCTGTACTTGGTGATTCACCCCTCCACTTT
size: -
V: TRBV2
J: TRBJ1-6
length: 16
D: -

CDR3: CASTSPGTDSYEQYF
DNA: TGTGCCAGCACCTCCCCCGGGACAGACTCCTACGAGCAGTACTTC
size: -
V: TRBV28
J: TRBJ2-7
length: 15
D: TRBD1

CDR3: CASSLHGTGATGEQFF
DNA: TGTGCCAGCAGCTTACACGGGACTGGAGCTACGGGTGAGCAGTTCTTC
size: once
V: TRBV11-2
J: TRBJ2-1
length: 16
D: -

CDR3: CAWGDLEAFF
DNA: TGTGCCTGGGGAGATCTTGAAGCTTTCTTT
size: -
V: TRBV30
J: TRBJ1-1
length: 10
D: -

CDR3: CASSQDTGRLNTEAFF
DNA: TGCGCCAGCAGCCAAGATACGGGGCGGCTGAACACTGAAGCTTTCTTT
size: -
V: TRBV4-1
J: TRBJ1-1
length: 16
D: -

CDR3: CARMSIYLYEQYF
DNA: TGTGCCAGAATGTCCATCTATCTCTACGAGCAGTACTTC
size: -
V: TRBV6-6
J: TRBJ2-7
length: 13
D: -

CDR3: CASSPPEGSYEQYF
DNA: TGTGCCAGCAGCCCTCCCGAGGGGAGCTACGAGCAGTACTTC
size: once
V: TRBV13
J: TRBJ2-7
length: 14
D: -